A single sample gave rise to the 8 T cell receptor beta chains below, sequenced in a study of Graves' ophthalmopathy and Graves' hyperthyroidism. RNA served as the template for amplifying TCR beta CDR3 regions. The authors performed first-round RT-PCR with HTBI primers and then a second-round multiplex PCR. MiXCR was run by TCRdb on the multiplex PCR reads, yielding one entry per CDR3 protein. The sample holds fewer than 250,000 distinct CDR3 sequences; over 25% are singletons and the top ten take around 9.8%. The sequenced sample consisted of peripheral blood. These receptors were collected from a man aged 45 to 65 with Graves' ophthalmopathy.

This clonotype was found many times. The CDR3 loop reads CASSLLPTGRGYTF. The CDR3 DNA sequence: TGTGCCAGCAGTTTACTCCCCACAGGGCGGGGCTACACCTTC. The chain uses TRBV12-3 or TRBV12-4 and TRBJ1-2, with a possible D match to TRBD1 (6 bases). The CDR3 length is 14 residues. Trimming cost V 2 bases and J 8 bases, with 15 bases left between them.

This clonotype was detected ten times or more. The CDR3 loop is CASSRSGVRDTEAFF. The CDR3 coding sequence is TGTGCCAGCAGTCGCTCAGGGGTCCGGGACACTGAAGCTTTCTTT. This chain links TRBV6-1 with TRBJ1-1; possibly TRBD1 for D (6 bases). Trimming shortened V by 5 bases and J by 3 bases, and 16 bases separated the two germline ends. Germline-derived CDR1 and CDR2 are MNHNS and SASEGT. This CDR3 comprises 15 residues.

This clonotype was detected ten times or more. The rearrangement links TRBV6-5 to TRBJ1-6; D gene ambiguous. The V gene lost 2 bases and the J gene lost 7 bases, with 6 bases spanning the gap. CDR1 MNHEY and CDR2 SVGAGI come from the germline V gene. The CDR3 is made up of 13 amino acids. CDR3 loop: CASSYDPNSPLHF. In nucleotides, the CDR3 is TGTGCCAGCAGTTACGATCCAAATTCACCCCTCCACTTT.

The sample holds many counts of this clonotype. The chain joins TRBV7-9 to TRBJ1-2, with 7 bases lining up with TRBD1. CDR3 length: 15 residues. The germline gives CDR1 SEHNR, CDR2 FQNEAQ (reference sequence). The V and J ends lost 5 bases and 3 bases, in that order; junction bases with no gene match: 9. In nucleotides, the CDR3 is TGTGCCAGCAGCGCCCCGGGACAGCGCGACTATGGCTACACCTTC. Translating gives CASSAPGQRDYGYTF.

Ten or more counts support this clonotype. The chain is built from TRBV29-1 and TRBJ2-6; D uncertain. This CDR3 spans 16 amino acids. Deletions cut 3 bases from V and 4 bases from J, with 16 bases between. Germline loops: CDR1 SQVTM, CDR2 ANQGSEA. The CDR3 sequence is CSVDSGLPPGANVLTF. The CDR3 coding sequence is TGCAGCGTTGATTCTGGGCTCCCCCCGGGGGCCAACGTCCTGACTTTC.

This clonotype has at least ten counts. This chain links TRBV6-1 with TRBJ1-5, with a weak D call TRBD1 (6 bases). The CDR3 totals 16 residues. V lost 4 bases and J lost 2, with 15 bases in between. CDR1 is MNHNS and CDR2 is SASEGT in the germline V gene. The CDR3 sequence: CASSALKQGGNQPQHF. The CDR3 nucleotides are TGTGCCAGCAGTGCCTTAAAACAGGGCGGCAATCAGCCCCAGCATTTT.

This chain joins TRBV12-3 or TRBV12-4 and TRBJ1-2; D call uncertain. CDR3 size: 13 residues. Trimming pared 6 bases from V and 0 bases from J, leaving 8 bases between. The CDR3 DNA is TGTGCCAGCAGGCTTACGGCTAACTATGGCTACACCTTC. Translated, it gives CASRLTANYGYTF.

The chain has TRBV12-3 or TRBV12-4 and TRBJ2-2, with 9 positions matching TRBD2. Trimming removed 4 bases from V and 5 bases from J; junction bases left unmatched: 8. The CDR3 length is 16 residues. The CDR3 is CASSSIAGAGTGELFF. The CDR3 nucleotides read TGTGCCAGCAGTTCAATAGCGGGAGCGGGGACCGGGGAGCTGTTTTTT.